Detailed here is one TCR beta chain. Its antigen is not identified. Trimming left V 1 base short and J 4 bases short, with 9 bases between. Germline CDR1 SGHDT, CDR2 YYEEEE. This CDR3 spans 13 amino acids. This specimen belongs to a study of CD8 T cells in Susac syndrome. The T cells that were sequenced for TCR beta were CD8+ and CD4+ cells from blood. TEMRA cells were FACS-enriched and CD8+ and CD4+ T cells negatively isolated. When the RNA was reverse transcribed, random hexamers were used with an input of roughly 0.5 to 1 ug. TCRdb passed the immunoSEQ multiplex PCR reads through MiXCR, listing each CDR3 protein once. The sample includes 200,000 to 250,000 distinct CDR3 sequences, roughly 95% of them seen just once. Regarding the study as a whole: As the study acknowledged, the number of individuals who were part of its TCR sequencing and HLA analysis was relatively small.

Sequenced sample: CD4+ T cells from PBMCs. The source of this sequence is a human donor with multiple sclerosis. This chain connects TRBV5-6 to TRBJ2-7; no clear D. CDR3 DNA sequence: TGTGCCAGCAGCTTGACAACGTTGTACGAGCAGTACTTC. Amino acid sequence: CASSLTTLYEQYF.